This T cell receptor (beta chain) stems from a study of T cell responses to AZD1222 COVID-19 vaccine. Overall study results and limits: Donors, mostly white British, included more females; clonal diversity was possibly underestimated. CD4 TCRs linked to vaccination spanned spike, dominating at 160-218 and 743-854. Reports say nearly half of spike-specific TCRs go after unmutated variant regions.

Notes on this clone: Antigen: not known.

The data were produced by immunoSEQ multiplex PCR, yet TCRdb's version contains in-frame clones alone and is incomplete. The data show 150,000 to 200,000 clones, with around 94% seen just once and 5.1% held by the top ten. Germline CDR1 SNHLY, CDR2 FYNNEI. The length of the CDR3 is 14 residues. Trimming pared 9 bases from V and 2 bases from J, leaving 16 bases between. The chain carries TRBV2 and TRBJ1-1; possibly TRBD1 for D (6 bases). The source was peripheral blood, collected 28 days after the second AZD1222 dose. This TCR was recovered from an adult who received the AZD1222 COVID-19 vaccine. The CDR3 reads CARPTGPSNTEAFF. The CDR3 coding sequence is TGTGCCAGACCGACAGGTCCATCCAACACTGAAGCTTTCTTT.